The 5 T cell receptor beta chains below were found in one sample sequenced in a study of sequential checkpoint blockade in melanoma. The repertoire was sequenced with immunoSEQ multiplex PCR; TCRdb's copy has only in-frame clones and lacks some. The repertoire includes 18,000 or so clones, roughly 80% of them detected once, and 30% to 40% sits in the top ten. The treatment was: randomized to nivolumab then ipilimumab (arm A) or the reverse (arm B). Sequenced material: CD8+ T cells sorted from blood (inferred from file names), taken from a patient given nivolumab and ipilimumab in sequence. Receptor source: a human donor with melanoma.

This rearrangement joins TRBV6-5 to TRBJ1-5, with D tentatively TRBD1 (5 bases). CDR3 length: 13 amino acids. The V and J ends lost 7 bases and 3 bases respectively, with 10 bases between them. The germline gives CDR1 MNHEY, CDR2 SVGAGI. CDR3 loop: CASKAGNNQPQHF. DNA for the CDR3: TGTGCCAGCAAGGCAGGGAACAATCAGCCCCAGCATTTT.

The V call is TRBV4-1, the J call TRBJ1-2; TRBD1 agrees at 9 bases. Germline lookup yields CDR1 MGHRA and CDR2 YSYEKL. With V trimmed by 0 bases and J by 5 bases, 4 bases remained unmatched. The CDR3 has 15 residues. The CDR3 DNA reads as TGCGCCAGCAGCCAAGAAACAGGGGGCGGATATGGCTACACCTTC. This gives the protein CASSQETGGGYGYTF.

This rearrangement joins TRBV5-1 to TRBJ2-7; 9 nucleotides align to TRBD1. The CDR3 runs to 12 residues. CDR1 SGHRS and CDR2 YFSETQ come from the germline V gene. The trim removed 7 bases at V and 6 bases at J, leaving 5 bases unmatched. The CDR3 region is CASSGQGGEQYF. As DNA, the CDR3 is TGCGCCAGCTCGGGACAGGGAGGCGAGCAGTACTTC.

This chain joins TRBV19 and TRBJ2-5; 11 bases agree with TRBD2. Germline trimming cut 2 bases from V and 5 bases from J; bases unmatched to any gene: 7. Germline loops: CDR1 LNHDA, CDR2 SQIVND (reference sequence). CDR3 length: 16 residues. The CDR3 coding sequence is TGTGCCAGTAGTATATACACTAGCGGGGGTTGGGAGACCCAGTACTTC. Encoded protein: CASSIYTSGGWETQYF.

This clone has a handful of counts. V and J are TRBV5-4 and TRBJ1-4; 8 bases align to TRBD1. The junction had 2 bases not matched to a gene; V was cut back by 0 bases and J by 7 bases. The CDR3 covers 14 residues. Germline V gene sequence: CDR1 SGHNT, CDR2 YYREEE (reference sequence). The CDR3 coding sequence is TGTGCCAGCAGCTTGGGACAGGGGCCTGAAAAACTGTTTTTT. Protein product: CASSLGQGPEKLFF.